This T cell receptor (beta chain) came from a study of radiation and T cells in renal cell carcinoma. As to treatment: 15 Gy SBRT to primary tumor, nephrectomy 4 weeks later. Nephrectomy followed 15 Gy stereotactic body radiation by 4 weeks. Study-wide results and caveats: No pretreatment tumor biopsies were available for baseline clonotypes. Top 100 clonotypes averaged approximately 50% in irradiated versus about 43% in nephrectomy-only tumors. Dominant CDR3 motifs were more common in irradiated tumors than controls.

The assay was immunoSEQ multiplex PCR, and TCRdb's table has in-frame clones only and misses some. The table lists some 14,000 clones, over 60% of them singletons. This CDR3 region has 16 residues. V lost 3 bases, J lost 0 bases, and 14 bases lay in between. Germline V gene sequence: CDR1 SGHRS, CDR2 YFSETQ. As regards this clone: Its target is not known.

The sequence was collected from a woman aged 70-85 years with renal cell carcinoma. The V call is TRBV5-1, the J call TRBJ2-3; D might be TRBD1 (5 bases). The material sequenced was tumor tissue, taken from a patient whose treatment included radiotherapy and nephrectomy. The chain's CDR3 is CASSSDSAESTDTQYF. CDR3 nucleotides: TGCGCCAGCAGCTCCGACAGTGCCGAGAGCACAGATACGCAGTATTTT.